These T cell receptor beta chains were read from a single sample in a study of cytomegalovirus exposure and HLA in healthy donors. The data were produced by immunoSEQ multiplex PCR, yet TCRdb's version contains in-frame clones alone and is incomplete. The sample contains roughly 180,000 clones, approximately 81% of which appear only once. Sequenced material: PBMCs. All receptors come from a man in his thirties or forties in good health and CMV-seronegative. CDR3s include the opening cysteine and the closing phenylalanine or tryptophan. A D gene is named only where the DNA matches it firmly. The listing skips clone size in some rows; elsewhere it reads once, few, many or a size class.

d_call	v_call	clone_size	j_call	cdr3_aa	cdr3_nt
TRBD1	TRBV28	NA	TRBJ1-3	CASSSLGQLSSGNTIYF	TGTGCCAGCAGTTCCCTGGGACAGCTTAGCTCTGGAAACACCATATATTTT
NA	TRBV18	NA	TRBJ2-7	CASSPLADSYEQYF	TGTGCCAGCTCACCTTTAGCGGACTCCTACGAGCAGTACTTC
NA	TRBV5-1	NA	TRBJ1-1	CASKGETEAFF	TGCGCCAGCAAAGGGGAAACTGAAGCTTTCTTT
TRBD1	TRBV27	NA	TRBJ2-7	CASSLGQGAYEQYF	TGTGCCAGCAGCTTGGGACAGGGGGCCTACGAGCAGTACTTC
NA	TRBV19	once	TRBJ1-5	CASSIGALMQPQHF	TGTGCCAGTAGTATAGGAGCGCTTATGCAGCCCCAGCATTTT
NA	TRBV15	NA	TRBJ2-2	CATSRGGKVIGELFF	TGTGCCACCAGCAGAGGAGGGAAAGTAATCGGGGAGCTGTTTTTT
TRBD1	TRBV18	NA	TRBJ1-1	CASSPKRTGGMNTEAFF	TGTGCCAGCTCACCCAAAAGGACAGGGGGCATGAACACTGAAGCTTTCTTT
NA	TRBV27	NA	TRBJ2-5	CASRDSPKETQYF	TGTGCCAGCAGGGACAGTCCCAAAGAGACCCAGTACTTC
TRBD1	TRBV10-1	NA	TRBJ1-1	CPPTGGPKLNTEAFF	TGCCCCCCCACAGGGGGCCCAAAACTGAACACTGAAGCTTTCTTT
NA	TRBV5-1	NA	TRBJ1-6	CATRSSSDNSPLHF	TGCGCCACCCGATCTTCGTCGGATAATTCACCCCTCCACTTT
TRBD1	TRBV30	NA	TRBJ2-7	CALGQDYEQYF	TGTGCCTTAGGACAGGACTACGAGCAGTACTTC
TRBD2	TRBV30	once	TRBJ2-5	CAWRRGLALETQYF	TGTGCCTGGAGAAGGGGACTAGCGTTGGAGACCCAGTACTTC
NA	TRBV2	NA	TRBJ1-2	CASSATPQAYGYTF	TGTGCCAGCAGTGCTACGCCCCAGGCCTATGGCTACACCTTC
NA	TRBV7-9	NA	TRBJ2-3	CASNLEGRGSADTQYF	TGTGCCAGCAACCTTGAGGGCAGGGGATCGGCAGATACGCAGTATTTT
NA	TRBV27	few	TRBJ1-6	CASSLQGHSLHF	TGTGCCAGCAGTTTACAGGGACATTCCCTCCACTTT
TRBD1	TRBV5-1	once	TRBJ2-5	CASSTLGQGGETQYF	TGCGCCAGCAGCACCCTAGGACAGGGCGGCGAGACCCAGTACTTC
NA	TRBV6-1	once	TRBJ2-7	CASAVKANPVDEQYF	TGTGCCAGCGCGGTGAAAGCCAACCCGGTGGACGAGCAGTACTTC
TRBD1	TRBV5-1	NA	TRBJ2-7	CASSLEGTGYEQYF	TGCGCCAGCAGCTTGGAAGGGACAGGCTACGAGCAGTACTTC
NA	TRBV7-9	NA	TRBJ2-2	CSSSLAGQGSRGELFF	TGTTCCAGCAGCTTAGCGGGACAGGGAAGCCGCGGGGAGCTGTTTTTT
NA	TRBV6-5	NA	TRBJ1-2	CASSPLDTSYGYTF	TGTGCCAGCAGTCCCCTGGACACCTCCTATGGCTACACCTTC
NA	TRBV5-4	NA	TRBJ2-6	CASSLDYDVLTF	TGTGCCAGCAGCTTGGACTACGACGTCCTGACTTTC
TRBD1	TRBV6-1	NA	TRBJ1-2	CASSETGTGFGYTF	TGTGCCAGCAGTGAAACCGGGACAGGGTTTGGCTACACCTTC
TRBD1	TRBV7-8	NA	TRBJ1-5	CASSRFPDRGKQPQHF	TGTGCCAGCAGCCGTTTTCCCGACAGGGGGAAACAGCCCCAGCATTTT
NA	TRBV6-4	NA	TRBJ1-4	CASSGRGCNEKLFF	TGTGCCAGCAGTGGCAGGGGTTGTAACGAAAAACTGTTTTTT
NA	TRBV5-6	NA	TRBJ2-4	CASSLGQWGVAKNIQYF	TGTGCCAGCAGCTTGGGGCAGTGGGGGGTAGCCAAAAACATTCAGTACTTC
TRBD1	TRBV4-2	NA	TRBJ2-1	CASSQVGTGPGTDNEQFF	TGTGCCAGCAGCCAAGTGGGGACAGGGCCGGGGACGGACAATGAGCAGTTCTTC
NA	TRBV30	once	TRBJ2-7	CAWSVPGNEQYF	TGTGCCTGGAGTGTACCAGGGAACGAGCAGTACTTC
NA	TRBV5-1	NA	TRBJ2-2	CASSLSGELFF	TGCGCCAGCAGCTTATCGGGGGAGCTGTTTTTT
TRBD2	TRBV6-5	NA	TRBJ2-1	CASSYSERGYNEQFF	TGTGCCAGCAGTTACTCGGAGCGGGGGTACAATGAGCAGTTCTTC
NA	TRBV7-9	NA	TRBJ2-7	CASSLTHSYEQYF	TGTGCCAGCAGCTTAACTCATAGCTACGAGCAGTACTTC
TRBD2	TRBV2	NA	TRBJ2-7	CASQRELSYEQYF	TGTGCCAGCCAGCGGGAGCTTTCCTACGAGCAGTACTTC
NA	TRBV7-9	few	TRBJ2-3	CSSSSGGASADTQYF	TGTTCCAGCAGCTCCGGCGGGGCTAGCGCAGATACGCAGTATTTT
NA	TRBV5-6	NA	TRBJ1-4	CASRQGLRNEKLFF	TGTGCCAGCCGACAAGGCCTACGGAATGAAAAACTGTTTTTT
TRBD2	TRBV28	NA	TRBJ2-7	CASSFSGRFYEQYF	TGTGCCAGCAGTTTTAGCGGGAGATTCTACGAGCAGTACTTC
NA	TRBV7-2	NA	TRBJ1-2	CASSLGSSYGYTF	TGTGCCAGCAGCTTAGGGAGTAGCTATGGCTACACCTTC
NA	TRBV2	NA	TRBJ1-6	CASSARAIYNSPLHF	TGTGCCAGCAGCGCGCGCGCGATCTATAATTCACCCCTCCACTTT
TRBD2	TRBV7-6	NA	TRBJ2-7	CASSDTGTSPHEQYF	TGTGCCAGCAGCGATACTGGGACTAGCCCTCACGAGCAGTACTTC
NA	TRBV19	NA	TRBJ2-5	CASSVTGVTQETQYF	TGTGCCAGTAGCGTGACAGGCGTGACCCAAGAGACCCAGTACTTC
NA	TRBV5-1	NA	TRBJ2-3	CASSLAGRVADTQYF	TGCGCCAGCAGCTTGGCCGGCAGGGTGGCAGATACGCAGTATTTT
TRBD1	TRBV28	NA	TRBJ2-3	CASRPQGAITDTQYF	TGTGCCAGCAGACCCCAGGGGGCGATTACAGATACGCAGTATTTT
TRBD1	TRBV9	NA	TRBJ1-2	CASSVDLGRGTNYGYTF	TGTGCCAGCAGCGTAGATCTCGGCAGGGGGACTAACTATGGCTACACCTTC
TRBD2	TRBV11-2	NA	TRBJ2-7	CASSQASGGSLREQYF	TGTGCCAGCAGCCAAGCTAGCGGGGGATCTTTAAGGGAGCAGTACTTC
NA	TRBV30	NA	TRBJ1-3	CAWSRVINSGNTIYF	TGTGCCTGGAGCCGCGTTATTAACTCTGGAAACACCATATATTTT
TRBD2	TRBV5-6	NA	TRBJ2-5	CASSSLAGSQETQYF	TGTGCCAGCAGCTCCCTAGCGGGGAGCCAAGAGACCCAGTACTTC
NA	TRBV5-4	NA	TRBJ1-1	CASSLAEDMNTEAFF	TGTGCCAGCAGCTTGGCCGAGGACATGAACACTGAAGCTTTCTTT
NA	TRBV7-6	few	TRBJ2-1	CASSLSITQQFF	TGTGCCAGCAGCCTAAGTATCACCCAGCAGTTCTTC
TRBD1	TRBV5-6	few	TRBJ1-4	CASRGGTGGTVNEKLFF	TGTGCCAGCAGGGGAGGGACAGGCGGGACTGTAAATGAAAAACTGTTTTTT
TRBD2	TRBV11-2	NA	TRBJ2-1	CASSPGTSGQFF	TGTGCCAGCAGCCCAGGAACTAGCGGGCAGTTCTTC
TRBD1	TRBV7-9	NA	TRBJ1-1	CASSLFRIDRGTNTEAFF	TGTGCCAGCAGCTTATTTCGCATTGACAGGGGGACGAACACTGAAGCTTTCTTT
TRBD1	TRBV2	once	TRBJ2-6	CASSDPGQISGANVLTF	TGTGCCAGCAGTGATCCGGGACAGATCTCTGGGGCCAACGTCCTGACTTTC
NA	TRBV5-1	once	TRBJ2-5	CASSVRVGETQYF	TGCGCCAGCAGCGTACGAGTTGGAGAGACCCAGTACTTC
NA	TRBV6-5	NA	TRBJ1-3	CASSYSGAAGNTIYF	TGTGCCAGCAGTTACTCGGGGGCGGCTGGAAACACCATATATTTT
NA	TRBV18	NA	TRBJ1-2	CASSLSNTPDYGYTF	TGTGCCAGCTCACTAAGTAATACGCCAGACTATGGCTACACCTTC
NA	TRBV27	few	TRBJ2-7	CASSLTALSYEQYF	TGTGCCAGCAGTTTGACAGCGCTATCCTACGAGCAGTACTTC
NA	TRBV20-1	NA	TRBJ1-2	CRVGGRDGYTF	TGCAGGGTGGGGGGGAGGGATGGCTACACCTTC
TRBD1	TRBV4-2	NA	TRBJ2-7	CASSPRTGPPYEQYF	TGTGCCAGCAGCCCCCGGACAGGTCCTCCCTACGAGCAGTACTTC